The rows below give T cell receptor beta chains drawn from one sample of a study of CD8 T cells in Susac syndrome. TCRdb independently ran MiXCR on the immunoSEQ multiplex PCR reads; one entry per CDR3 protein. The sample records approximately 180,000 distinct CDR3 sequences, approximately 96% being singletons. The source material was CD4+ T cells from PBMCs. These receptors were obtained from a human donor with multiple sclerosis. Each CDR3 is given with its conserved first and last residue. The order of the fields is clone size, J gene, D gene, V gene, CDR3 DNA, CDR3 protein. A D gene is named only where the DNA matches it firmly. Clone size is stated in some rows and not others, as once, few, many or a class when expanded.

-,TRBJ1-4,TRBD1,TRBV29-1,TGCAGCGTTGGGGGACAGGGAGAAAAACTGTTTTTT,CSVGGQGEKLFF
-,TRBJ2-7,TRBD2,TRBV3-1,TGTGCCAGCAGCCATCGACTAGCGGGGGCCCCGAGCTCCTACGAGCAGTACTTC,CASSHRLAGAPSSYEQYF
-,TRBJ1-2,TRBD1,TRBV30,TGTGCCTGGAGTATCGACAGGGGGCGAGGCTACACCTTC,CAWSIDRGRGYTF
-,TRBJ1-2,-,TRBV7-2,TGTGCCAGCAGCTTAAATGTGGGCTATGGCTACACCTTC,CASSLNVGYGYTF
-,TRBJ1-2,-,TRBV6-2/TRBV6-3,TGTGCCAGCAGGACGGAGTACTATGGCTACACCTTC,CASRTEYYGYTF
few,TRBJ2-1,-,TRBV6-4,TGTGCCAGCAGTGAGGGACCGAGCTCCTACAATGAGCAGTTCTTC,CASSEGPSSYNEQFF
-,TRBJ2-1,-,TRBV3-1,TGTGCCAGCAGCCAAACGCAACTTGAGCAGTTCTTC,CASSQTQLEQFF
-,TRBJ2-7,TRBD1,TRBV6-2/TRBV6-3,TGTGCCACCGGACAGGGCCCCTACGAGCAGTACTTC,CATGQGPYEQYF
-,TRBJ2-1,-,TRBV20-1,TGCAGTGCTAGAGCCAACAGGGTTTCCTACAATGAGCAGTTCTTC,CSARANRVSYNEQFF
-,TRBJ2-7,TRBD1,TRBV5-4,TGTGCCAGCAGCCAGGACAGGGCTGGCTCCTACGAGCAGTACTTC,CASSQDRAGSYEQYF
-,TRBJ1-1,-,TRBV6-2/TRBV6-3,TGTGCCAGCACCTTCAGAGAGAACACTGAAGCTTTCTTT,CASTFRENTEAFF
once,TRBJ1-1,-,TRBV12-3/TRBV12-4,TGTGCCAGCAGTTTAATCAGCGGAGGCACTGAAGCTTTCTTT,CASSLISGGTEAFF
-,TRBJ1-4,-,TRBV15,TGTGCCACCAGCAGAGATTTCAGACAGCGTAATGAAAAACTGTTTTTT,CATSRDFRQRNEKLFF
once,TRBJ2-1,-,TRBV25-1,TGTGCCAGCAGTGCCGGGGGCTCCTACAATGAGCAGTTCTTC,CASSAGGSYNEQFF
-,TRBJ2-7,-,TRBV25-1,TGTGCCAGCAGTGCCCCGGGGGTTTACGAGCAGTACTTC,CASSAPGVYEQYF
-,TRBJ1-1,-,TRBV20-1,TGCAGTGCTAGAGAAGGAAGCAGGAACACTGAAGCTTTCTTT,CSAREGSRNTEAFF
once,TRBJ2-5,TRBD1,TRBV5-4,TGTGCCAGCAGCTCGGGACGGGACAGTCAAGAGACCCAGTACTTC,CASSSGRDSQETQYF
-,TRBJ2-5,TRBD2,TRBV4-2,TGTGCCAGCAGCCGCCAGGGGCGGGGGGCCGAAGAGACCCAGTACTTC,CASSRQGRGAEETQYF
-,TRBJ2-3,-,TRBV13,TGTGCCAGCAGCTTAGGCCTGATGGTGGCAGATACGCAGTATTTT,CASSLGLMVADTQYF
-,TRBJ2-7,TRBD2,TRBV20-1,TGCAGTGCTAGCCGACTAGCGGGGGACTACGAGCAGTACTTC,CSASRLAGDYEQYF
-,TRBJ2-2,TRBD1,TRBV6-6,TGTGCCAGCAGTCAGGGACAGGGCCACACCGGGGAGCTGTTTTTT,CASSQGQGHTGELFF
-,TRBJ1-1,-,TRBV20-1,TGCAGTGTGGCCGGGCAGGGCGGTTTTTTCACTGAAGCTTTCTTT,CSVAGQGGFFTEAFF
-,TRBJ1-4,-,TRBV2,TGTGCCAGCATTAGACAGGAGAATGAAAAACTGTTTTTT,CASIRQENEKLFF
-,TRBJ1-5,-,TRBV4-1,TGCGCCAGCAGCCAAAACTTTAATCAGCCCCAGCATTTT,CASSQNFNQPQHF
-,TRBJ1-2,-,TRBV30,TGTGCCTGGAGTGGGGGAGGGGGATGGAACGGCTACACCTTC,CAWSGGGGWNGYTF
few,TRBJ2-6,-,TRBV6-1,TGTGCCAGCAGGCCCGGGGGGGCCAACGTCCTGACTTTC,CASRPGGANVLTF
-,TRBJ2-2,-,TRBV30,TGTGCCTGGAGTGTATTTTTGGGGAACACCGGGGAGCTGTTTTTT,CAWSVFLGNTGELFF
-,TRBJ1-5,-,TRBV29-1,TGCAGCGTAAGGGGGTTGTCGTTATTAGGAGCCCAGCATTTT,CSVRGLSLLGAQHF
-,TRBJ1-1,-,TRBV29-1,TGCAGCGTTGAATTGCGCGGGGTGGGTACTGAAGCTTTCTTT,CSVELRGVGTEAFF
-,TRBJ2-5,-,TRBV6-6,TGTGCCAGCAGTCTACTCTTCGGTGAGGGGACCCAGTACTTC,CASSLLFGEGTQYF
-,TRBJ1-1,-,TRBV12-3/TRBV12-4,TGTGCCAGCAGTTTACTGGCGACCGGTGAAGCTTTCTTT,CASSLLATGEAFF
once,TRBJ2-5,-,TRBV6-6,TGTGCCAGCAGTTACTCGTTGGAGACCCAGTACTTC,CASSYSLETQYF
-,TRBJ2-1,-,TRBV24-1,TGTGCCACCAGTGATCCGTCCAGGGCCTTCCGGCAGTTCTTC,CATSDPSRAFRQFF
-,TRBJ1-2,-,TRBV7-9,TGTGCCAGCAGCTTGTACAGCTATGGCTACACCTTC,CASSLYSYGYTF